This is a list of T cell receptor beta chains from one sample in a study of blood T cell repertoires in COVID-19. Some clones are missing from TCRdb's copy, which holds only in-frame ones; the method was immunoSEQ multiplex PCR. The repertoire holds about 280,000 clones, with about 85% as singletons. Sequencing used PBMCs or T cells enriched from blood (not recorded which). These receptors all come from a woman aged 50 to 60 who had recovered from COVID-19. Each CDR3 is given with its conserved first and last residue. D genes are given only for firm matches.

V gene	CDR3 length	D gene	J gene	CDR3 protein	CDR3 DNA
TRBV4-3	15	NA	TRBJ2-1	CASSQGSGFYNEQFF	TGCGCCAGCAGCCAAGGCAGCGGCTTCTACAATGAGCAGTTCTTC
TRBV11-2	16	TRBD2	TRBJ2-1	CASSSALAGGLGEQFF	TGTGCCAGCAGCTCTGCCTTAGCGGGGGGACTAGGTGAGCAGTTCTTC
TRBV25-1	14	TRBD2	TRBJ2-1	CASRASGGHNEQFF	TGTGCCAGCAGAGCTAGCGGGGGGCACAATGAGCAGTTCTTC
TRBV7-3	13	NA	TRBJ2-3	CASSFLSGETQYF	TGTGCCAGCAGCTTCCTATCAGGGGAGACGCAGTATTTT
TRBV19	14	NA	TRBJ1-3	CASSFDLTGNTIYF	TGTGCCAGTTCCTTTGACTTAACTGGAAACACCATATATTTT
TRBV6-5	14	NA	TRBJ1-1	CASSYEGVRTEAFF	TGTGCCAGCAGTTACGAGGGGGTGAGGACTGAAGCTTTCTTT
TRBV28	17	NA	TRBJ2-6	CASTAGQIKSGANVPTF	TGTGCCAGCACTGCGGGACAGATTAAATCTGGGGCCAACGTCCCGACTTTC
TRBV10-2	14	TRBD1	TRBJ2-7	CASGVVRGPTEQYF	TGCGCCAGCGGGGTCGTCAGGGGGCCTACCGAGCAGTACTTC
TRBV27	13	NA	TRBJ1-5	CASSQQGGQPQHF	TGTGCCAGCAGTCAGCAGGGCGGTCAGCCCCAGCATTTT
TRBV5-1	12	TRBD2	TRBJ2-1	CASSLSGGEQFF	TGCGCCAGCAGCTTAAGCGGGGGTGAGCAGTTCTTC
TRBV4-2	14	NA	TRBJ1-1	CASSLQGSYTEAFF	TGTGCCAGCAGCCTTCAGGGGTCCTACACTGAAGCTTTCTTT
TRBV6-6	13	NA	TRBJ1-1	CASRPDWNTEAFF	TGTGCCAGCAGACCGGACTGGAACACTGAAGCTTTCTTT
TRBV7-8	14	NA	TRBJ2-5	CASSLGSGSETQYF	TGTGCCAGCAGCTTAGGCTCGGGATCGGAGACCCAGTACTTC